The clone carrying this TCR beta chain was detected a few times. Its matching antigen is unknown. This specimen belongs to a study of identical twins. Whole-study results and caveats: Conclusions were based on cross-sectional statistical analysis, without following the same donors.

The CDR3 is 15 residues long. Trimming took 3 bases from V and 2 from J; bases not matched to a gene: 4. Germline V lookup: CDR1 DFQATT, CDR2 SNEGSKA (reference sequence). One entry per CDR3 protein results from TCRdb running MiXCR on the 5' RACE reads. The sample shows under 250,000 distinct CDR3 sequences, roughly 13% of them seen only once. These data also formed part of another study, on yellow fever vaccine responses in identical twins.

Sequencing was done on a sample of memory (CD45RO+) T cells sorted from blood. The receptor was isolated from a woman under 30 in good health. The rearrangement uses TRBV20-1 and TRBJ2-2; TRBD2 matches at 9 bases. CDR3 sequence: CSASASGTNTGELFF. CDR3 coding DNA: TGCAGTGCTAGTGCTAGCGGGACAAACACCGGGGAGCTGTTTTTT.